These T cell receptor beta chains were read from a single sample in a study of tumor-infiltrating lymphocytes in primary liver carcinoma. MiXCR, run by TCRdb on the multiplex PCR reads, gives a single entry per CDR3 protein. The table has approximately 330,000 distinct CDR3 sequences, less than 75% seen once. Material for sequencing was peripheral blood. The receptors stem from a man between 35 and 55 years old with primary liver carcinoma and hepatitis B virus infection. Both conserved end residues are part of each CDR3. A D gene is named only where the DNA matches it firmly. Clone size is stated in some rows and not others, as once, few, many or a class when expanded.

TRBV18	.	TRBJ2-7	.	TGTGCCAGCTCACCCGATCAGGTTAGGAACGAGCAGTACTTC	CASSPDQVRNEQYF
TRBV12-3/TRBV12-4	.	TRBJ2-7	.	TGTGCCAGCAGTTTTTTTGACTCCTACGAGCAGTACTTC	CASSFFDSYEQYF
TRBV25-1	.	TRBJ2-1	.	TGTGCCACCCCACTACGGAAAGCCTTTCAATATCACAATGAGCAGTTCTTC	CATPLRKAFQYHNEQFF
TRBV11-1	.	TRBJ2-7	TRBD2	TGTGCCAGCAGCCTATCTAGCGGGCAGTCCTTCGAGCAGTACTTC	CASSLSSGQSFEQYF
TRBV29-1	.	TRBJ2-5	.	TGCAGCGTTGACAGGTGTTCGACCCAATACTTC	CSVDRCSTQYF
TRBV28	.	TRBJ2-7	.	TGTGCCAGTCGAGACACAGGGACCTACGAGCAGTACTTC	CASRDTGTYEQYF
TRBV13	many	TRBJ2-3	TRBD2	TGTGCCAGCAGCCCAGTGGGGGAGGGCTCCGAAGATACGCAGTATTTT	CASSPVGEGSEDTQYF
TRBV5-1	.	TRBJ1-1	TRBD1	TGCGCCAGCAGCGCCCCGGACAGGGCAAACACTGAAGCTTTCTTT	CASSAPDRANTEAFF
TRBV11-2	.	TRBJ2-5	TRBD1	TGTGCCAGCAGCTTTGGACAGGTAGCAGAGACCCAGTACTTC	CASSFGQVAETQYF
TRBV11-2	.	TRBJ2-1	.	TGTGCCAGCATCTTAGTCTCTGGGCGGCAGTTCTTT	CASILVSGRQFF
TRBV19	.	TRBJ2-1	.	TGTGCCAGTAGTACCCAGGAGGGAGGAAGGTTAGGGGAGCAGTTCTTC	CASSTQEGGRLGEQFF
TRBV25-1	many	TRBJ2-1	.	TGTGCCAGCAGTGAGGAAGGTGAGCAGTTCTTC	CASSEEGEQFF
TRBV11-2	.	TRBJ2-7	.	TGTGCCAGCTGCCCCGGACAGCTGTCCTACCAGCAGTACTTC	CASCPGQLSYQQYF
TRBV7-9	once	TRBJ2-6	TRBD1	TGTGCCAGCAGCTTTACTTCCGGGACAGGGTTTCTCGGGGCCAACGTCCTGACTTTC	CASSFTSGTGFLGANVLTF
TRBV4-2	.	TRBJ2-7	.	TGTGCCAGCAGCCCGAAGACAGCCTTCTACGAACAGTACTTC	CASSPKTAFYEQYF
TRBV18	.	TRBJ2-7	.	TGTACCAGCTCCCTAACCGTCGACAACTCCTACGAGCAGTACTTC	CTSSLTVDNSYEQYF
TRBV11-2	.	TRBJ2-1	TRBD2	TGTGCCAGCATCCTGGAAGTTGGAGCGGGAGGTTGGAACAATGAGCAGTTCTTC	CASILEVGAGGWNNEQFF
TRBV6-2/TRBV6-3	few	TRBJ1-2	.	TGTGCCAGCAGCCAGATACTCGGGCTCTATGGCTACACCTTC	CASSQILGLYGYTF
TRBV7-9	few	TRBJ1-2	.	TGTGCCAGCAGCATAGCATCAGGTGGAAGGGGCTACACCTTC	CASSIASGGRGYTF
TRBV11-2	.	TRBJ2-1	.	TGTGTCAGTAGCATCCCGGTTTACAAAGAGCAGTTCTTC	CVSSIPVYKEQFF
TRBV12-3/TRBV12-4	.	TRBJ2-7	TRBD2	TGTGCCAGCAGTTCCACAAGCGGGAAGTCCTACGAGCAGTACTTT	CASSSTSGKSYEQYF
TRBV12-3/TRBV12-4	many	TRBJ2-3	.	TGTGCCAGCAGCCTACAGGTGGATACGCAGTATTTT	CASSLQVDTQYF
TRBV11-2	.	TRBJ1-1	TRBD1	TGTGCGAGCAGCTCAGAAGACAGGGGGCTCACTGAAGCTTTCTTT	CASSSEDRGLTEAFF
TRBV10-3	.	TRBJ2-7	TRBD2	TGTGTCATCACGCCCGGGACTAGCGGGAGCTACGAGCAGTACTTC	CVITPGTSGSYEQYF
TRBV12-1	many	TRBJ2-7	.	TGTGCCAGCAGCTTAAGGAACTTC	CASSLRNF
TRBV6-6	many	TRBJ2-7	.	TGTGCCAGCAGTTACTCGAGTTTTTCCTACGAGCAGTACTTC	CASSYSSFSYEQYF
TRBV28	few	TRBJ2-5	TRBD1	TGTGCCAGCAGGCCGACAGGGGGCTTAGAGACCCAGTACTTC	CASRPTGGLETQYF
TRBV5-5	once	TRBJ1-1	.	TGTGCCAGCAGCTCGAAGTGGGGTGGGGACACTGAAGCTTTCTTT	CASSSKWGGDTEAFF
TRBV28	few	TRBJ1-1	.	TGTGCCAGCGGGGCAAGACTTCCCTTATGGGCTTTCTTT	CASGARLPLWAFF
TRBV6-2/TRBV6-3	.	TRBJ2-6	.	TGTGCCAGCATTTCCTCGGTTGGGGCCAACGTCCTGACTTTC	CASISSVGANVLTF
TRBV6-6	.	TRBJ1-6	TRBD1	TGTGCCAGCAGTTACTCTAGGGCAGGGGGCAAAGATTCACCCCTCCACTTT	CASSYSRAGGKDSPLHF
TRBV30	.	TRBJ1-2	.	TGTGCCTGGAGTGTAACTGGGGAGGGCTATGGCTACACCTTC	CAWSVTGEGYGYTF
TRBV5-1	once	TRBJ2-7	TRBD1	TGCGCCATCACTCCATTTCCCTCCGGGACAGGGGGATACGAGCAGTACTTC	CAITPFPSGTGGYEQYF
TRBV28	few	TRBJ2-2	TRBD2	TGTGCCAGCAGTCGTCCAAGCGGGGTGGGGAACACCGGGGAGCTGTTTTTT	CASSRPSGVGNTGELFF
TRBV10-3	many	TRBJ2-7	TRBD2	TGTGCCATCAGTGAGTTAGCGGGAGCGTCCGAGCAGTACTTC	CAISELAGASEQYF
TRBV6-1	once	TRBJ1-3	.	TGTGCCAGCACCTCGGGCGTCGGAGGCACCATATATTTT	CASTSGVGGTIYF
TRBV6-5	many	TRBJ2-3	.	TGTGCCAGCAGTAGGGGTAGAGCTAGCACAGATACGCAGTATTTT	CASSRGRASTDTQYF
TRBV11-2	.	TRBJ2-1	TRBD2	TGTGCCAGCAGTTTGGGGAATAGCGGGAGGGCCGTCTACAATGAGCAGTTCTTC	CASSLGNSGRAVYNEQFF
TRBV5-1	.	TRBJ2-7	.	TGCGCCAGCAGCTGGGATTCTGGTCCCACGGACGAGCAGTACTTC	CASSWDSGPTDEQYF
TRBV11-2	.	TRBJ2-7	TRBD1	TGTGCCAGCACCTCCCGGCGGGTAGGGGGCTTATACGATAAGTACTTC	CASTSRRVGGLYDKYF
TRBV1	.	TRBJ2-2	.	TGCACCAGCAGCCGGAGACTAGCGGGAGGGGATCCCGGGGAGCTGTTTTTT	CTSSRRLAGGDPGELFF
TRBV11-2	once	TRBJ2-1	TRBD2	TGTGCCAGCAGCTCGCAACTAGCGGGAAATGAACAGTTCTTC	CASSSQLAGNEQFF
TRBV11-1	.	TRBJ2-1	.	TGTGCCAGCAGCTTAGGCTGCCCCTACAATGAGCAGTTCTTC	CASSLGCPYNEQFF
TRBV12-3/TRBV12-4	.	TRBJ2-7	.	TGTGTCAGCAGTAAGACAGCTTCCTACGAGCAGTACTTC	CVSSKTASYEQYF
TRBV5-6	.	TRBJ1-1	TRBD1	TGTGCCGGCAGCTTGGCCTGGGGACAGAAGAACACTGAAGCTTTCTTT	CAGSLAWGQKNTEAFF
TRBV11-2	many	TRBJ2-7	TRBD1	TGTGCCAGCAGCCAACCGGGACAGGTACCCTACGAGCAGTACTTC	CASSQPGQVPYEQYF
TRBV10-2	few	TRBJ1-2	.	TGCGCCAGCAGTGAGACGAAGGGTGATGGCTACACCTTC	CASSETKGDGYTF
TRBV6-6	many	TRBJ2-2	TRBD1	TGTGCCAGCAGAGGGACAGCAACCGGGGAGCTGTTTTTT	CASRGTATGELFF
TRBV11-1	.	TRBJ2-3	.	TGTGCCAGCAGCATATTGTCCGAGACGCAGTATTTT	CASSILSETQYF
TRBV7-9	few	TRBJ2-7	.	TGTGCCAGCATGCTTCTACGGGATAACTACGAGCAGTACTTC	CASMLLRDNYEQYF
TRBV25-1	.	TRBJ2-3	.	TGTGCCAGCAGTGAATCGGGAGCAGATACGCAGTATTTT	CASSESGADTQYF
TRBV11-2	.	TRBJ1-5	.	TGTGACTGCAGCTTAGGGGTCGAGGGGGTGGGGCGAAGACGGCATTTT	CDCSLGVEGVGRRRHF